The source of this T cell receptor beta chain is a study of control samples from healthy donors and cancer patients. Produced via immunoSEQ multiplex PCR; TCRdb's table is partial and in-frame only. The repertoire has 85,000 to 95,000 clones, around 80% of them found once; the top ten carry approximately 9.4%. Germline loops: CDR1 SNHLY, CDR2 FYNNEI. The CDR3 is made up of 16 amino acids. With 8 bases clipped from V and 5 bases from J, the junction kept 8 bases outside the gene matches. The chain uses TRBV2 and TRBJ2-5, with 16 bases that match TRBD2. Sequenced material: blood. This TCR was recovered from a woman aged 55-69 years in good health. As DNA, the CDR3 is TGTGCCAGCCTTGGGACTAGCGGGAGGGCAGGGGAGACCCAGTACTTC. Translated: CASLGTSGRAGETQYF.